This T cell receptor (beta chain) was obtained from a study of cytomegalovirus exposure and HLA in healthy donors. In the study overall: The 120 or so validation repertoires and the roughly 690 first-cohort repertoires shared a platform, a later analysis reported.

Donors were drawn from the approximately 120-subject validation cohort, separate from the approximately 670-subject first cohort. This clone has just one count. Antigen specificity is unknown. Study findings and constraints: The CMV antigen specificity of a few CMV-associated chains was confirmed through in vitro analysis.

This CDR3 contains 17 residues. Trimming removed 1 base at V and 0 bases at J, with 15 bases between. CDR1 SEHNR and CDR2 FQNEAQ come from the germline V gene (reference sequence). Sequenced by immunoSEQ multiplex PCR; TCRdb stores in-frame clones only, minus some. The sample holds about 160,000 clones; 70% to 90% are singletons and the top ten take around 2%. The clonotype was recovered from a woman between 18 and 29 years old in good health and CMV-seronegative. Sequencing was carried out using PBMCs. V is TRBV7-9 and J is TRBJ1-2; maybe TRBD1 (6 bases). The CDR3 DNA reads as TGTGCCAGCAGCTTAGACGGGGGGGCCAGCTCTAACTATGGCTACACCTTC. This gives the protein CASSLDGGASSNYGYTF.